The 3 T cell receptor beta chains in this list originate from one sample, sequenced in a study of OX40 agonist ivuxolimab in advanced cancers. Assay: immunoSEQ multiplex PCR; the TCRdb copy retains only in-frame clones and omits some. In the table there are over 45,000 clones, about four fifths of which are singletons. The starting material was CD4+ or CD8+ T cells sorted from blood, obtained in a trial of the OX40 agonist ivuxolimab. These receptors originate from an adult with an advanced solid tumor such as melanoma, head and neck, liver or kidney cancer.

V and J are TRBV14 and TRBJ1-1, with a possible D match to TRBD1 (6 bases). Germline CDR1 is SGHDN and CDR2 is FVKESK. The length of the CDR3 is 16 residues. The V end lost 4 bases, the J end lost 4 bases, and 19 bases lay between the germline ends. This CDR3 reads CASSPVVGGAGTEAFF. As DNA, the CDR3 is TGTGCCAGCAGCCCGGTCGTTGGGGGGGCCGGCACTGAAGCTTTCTTT.

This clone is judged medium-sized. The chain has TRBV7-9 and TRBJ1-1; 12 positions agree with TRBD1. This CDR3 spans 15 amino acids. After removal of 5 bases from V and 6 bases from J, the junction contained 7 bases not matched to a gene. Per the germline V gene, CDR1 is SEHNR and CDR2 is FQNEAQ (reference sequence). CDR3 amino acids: CASSITGTGGSEAFF. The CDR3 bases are TGTGCCAGCAGCATAACCGGGACAGGGGGCTCTGAAGCTTTCTTT.

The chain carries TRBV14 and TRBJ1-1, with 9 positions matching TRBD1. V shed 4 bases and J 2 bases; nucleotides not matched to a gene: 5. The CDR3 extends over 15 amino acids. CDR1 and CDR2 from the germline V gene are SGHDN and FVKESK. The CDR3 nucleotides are TGTGCCAGCAGCCGGCGACAGGGGGGAAACACTGAAGCTTTCTTT. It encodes CASSRRQGGNTEAFF.